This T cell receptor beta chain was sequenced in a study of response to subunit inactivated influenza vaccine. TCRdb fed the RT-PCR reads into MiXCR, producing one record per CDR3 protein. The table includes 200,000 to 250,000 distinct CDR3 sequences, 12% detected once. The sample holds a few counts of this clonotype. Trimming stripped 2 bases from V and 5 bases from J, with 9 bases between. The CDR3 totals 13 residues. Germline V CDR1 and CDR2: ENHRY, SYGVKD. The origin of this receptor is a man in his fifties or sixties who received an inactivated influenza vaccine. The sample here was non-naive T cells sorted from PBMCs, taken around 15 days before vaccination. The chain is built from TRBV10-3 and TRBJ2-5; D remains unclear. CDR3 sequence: CAISERPRETQYF. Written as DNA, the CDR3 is TGTGCCATCAGTGAGCGGCCCCGGGAGACCCAGTACTTC.